These 3 T cell receptor beta chains originate from one sample sequenced in a study of identical twins. TCRdb ran MiXCR on the 5' RACE reads and lists one entry per CDR3 protein. The sample lists over 600,000 distinct CDR3 sequences; roughly 20% were seen once. These data also formed part of another study, on T cells expressing NK-cell markers.

Source material: PBMCs. These receptors all stem from a woman aged 18-30 years in good health.

The chain combines TRBV11-1 with TRBJ2-2; TRBD2 matches 8 bases. Germline V gene data show CDR1 as SGHAT and CDR2 as FQDESV (reference sequence). Unmatched junction bases numbered 0, after V lost 5 bases and J lost 1 base. The CDR3 has 14 amino acids. The CDR3 DNA follows: TGTGCCAGCAGCCGGGGGGGGAACACCGGGGAGCTGTTTTTT. Amino acids: CASSRGGNTGELFF.

This clonotype has only a few counts. V is TRBV20-1 and J is TRBJ2-1; D is perhaps TRBD1 (6 bases). V lost 0 bases and J 7 bases, leaving 19 bases between the germline ends. The CDR3 has 16 amino acids. CDR1 and CDR2 from the germline V gene are DFQATT and SNEGSKA (reference sequence). DNA for the CDR3: TGCAGTGCTAGAGATCGTCGTGGGGGCCTTTTGAATGAGCAGTTCTTC. It encodes CSARDRRGGLLNEQFF.

This clonotype was seen more than once but under ten times. The chain employs TRBV6-2 or TRBV6-3 and TRBJ1-1; a weak D match, TRBD1 (5 bases). The CDR3 is 12 amino acids. Germline CDR1 is MNHEY and CDR2 is SVGEGT. V lost 5 bases and J 8 bases, leaving 12 bases between the germline ends. CDR3 coding DNA: TGTGCCAGCAGTACTGGGGGGGTCGAAGCTTTCTTT. Translated, it gives CASSTGGVEAFF.